These 24 T cell receptor beta chains share one sample of origin, sequenced in a study of shared clonotypes between healthy human individuals. Libraries were prepared by immunoSEQ multiplex PCR; TCRdb keeps only in-frame clonotypes and omits some of them. Seen here are some 490,000 clones, almost 80% observed once, and the top ten hold 9.5% to 15%. The sample was PBMCs. The receptors shown here come from a woman between 35 and 50 years old in good health. Some clones in this sample may be carry-over from other donors' samples.

The chain is built from TRBV30 and TRBJ2-7; D is unclear. The V end was cut by 3 bases, the J end by 2 bases, with 5 bases between. The CDR3 is 11 amino acids. The germline CDR1 and CDR2 sequences are GTSNPN and SVGIG (reference sequence). The CDR3 DNA is TGTGCCTGGAGATCAACCTACGAGCAGTACTTC. This translates into CAWRSTYEQYF.

A word on this clone: Mismatch with germline at one junction end may stem from a read error. The rearrangement uses TRBV6-5 and TRBJ1-1, with D possibly being TRBD1 (5 bases). The germline CDR1 and CDR2 sequences are MNHEY and SVGAGI. The CDR3 extends over 16 amino acids. CDR3 sequence reads: CASSYSSGEVKTEAFF. CDR3 nucleotide sequence: TGTGCCAGCAGTTACTCCTCGGGGGAAGTGAAAACTGAAGCTTTCTTT.

J is TRBJ1-2 and V is TRBV28, with 10 positions matching TRBD1. The CDR3 is 15 residues long. In germline, CDR1 is MDHEN, CDR2 SYDVKM. Unmatched junction bases numbered 9, after V lost 7 bases and J lost 4 bases. In nucleotides, the CDR3 is TGTGCCAGCAACCCGGAGGGACAGGGGACCTATGGCTACACCTTC. It specifies CASNPEGQGTYGYTF.

About this clone itself: Just one base apart from a much larger clone, this may be a read error. The same CDR3 arises from other DNA sequences in this sample as well. The chain employs TRBV5-6 and TRBJ2-1; TRBD1 aligns across 11 bases. Germline-derived CDR1 and CDR2 are SGHDT and YYEEEE. Trimming removed 3 bases from V and 4 bases from J; junction bases left unmatched: 3. This CDR3 spans 15 amino acids. The CDR3 reads CASSSGTGGYNEQFF. The DNA for the CDR3 is TGTGCCAGCAGCTCCGGGACAGGGGGGTACAATGAGCAGTTCTTC.

The gene calls are TRBV5-1 and TRBJ2-5; D unclear. Per germline, CDR1 SGHRS and CDR2 YFSETQ. The CDR3 loop spans 17 amino acids. V was shortened by 4 bases and J by 5 bases, with 24 bases between the two germline ends. In DNA form, the CDR3 reads TGCGCCAGCAGCGAGGCCGCCATAGGGTTTGGGCCCGAGACCCAGTACTTC. This sequence encodes CASSEAAIGFGPETQYF.

This clone was seen a few times. The V call is TRBV11-1, the J call TRBJ2-5; 7 bases line up with TRBD2. The J call may be incorrect, as the DNA end agrees better with TRBJ2-7. The V gene's germline CDR1 is SGHAT and CDR2 FQDESV (reference sequence). This CDR3 region has 14 residues. The CDR3 DNA reads TGTGCCAGCAGCTTAGAAGCGGGACCTGGCGAGCAGTACTTC. Translation: CASSLEAGPGEQYF.

The chain links TRBV5-5 to TRBJ1-4, with no clear D. V shed 0 bases and J shed 5 bases, with 8 bases lying between them. The CDR3 is 14 amino acids. Germline V gene sequence: CDR1 SGHKS, CDR2 YYEKEE (reference sequence). As DNA, the CDR3 is TGTGCCAGCAGCTTGGGGACGGAAAATGAAAAACTGTTTTTT. The encoded protein is CASSLGTENEKLFF.

This clone was picked up one time. The chain recombines TRBV9 with TRBJ2-2; 9 bases map to TRBD2. Germline CDR1 and CDR2: SGDLS and YYNGEE. The CDR3 is made up of 18 amino acids. V dropped 0 bases and J dropped 1; count of bases not matched to a gene: 7. CDR3 bases: TGTGCCAGCAGCGTAGGAATCGGTAGCGGGGGGAACACCGGGGAGCTGTTTTTT. Translation: CASSVGIGSGGNTGELFF.

This clone has only a few counts. This sequence joins TRBV7-9 and TRBJ2-5; D is possibly TRBD1 (6 bases). Trimming took 5 bases from V and 3 from J, leaving 13 bases between them. The CDR3 covers 14 residues. Per germline, CDR1 SEHNR and CDR2 FQNEAQ (reference sequence). The DNA for the CDR3 is TGTGCCAGCAGCCCCCCCGAGGGGGAAGAGACCCAGTACTTC. Protein: CASSPPEGEETQYF.

This sequence joins TRBV7-2 and TRBJ2-3; tentative D call: TRBD2 (6 bases). Trimming removed 1 base at V and 0 bases at J, with 11 bases between. Germline V lookup: CDR1 SGHTA, CDR2 FQGNSA. CDR3 length equals 16 residues. The CDR3 protein is CASSLDPGDSTDTQYF. CDR3 coding DNA: TGTGCCAGCAGCTTAGACCCGGGAGACAGCACAGATACGCAGTATTTT.

This clone was observed a few times. The chain employs TRBV7-8 and TRBJ1-1; D uncertain. V was clipped by 1 base and J by 7 bases, with 7 bases between them. The CDR3 spans 12 residues. Germline V gene data show CDR1 as SGHVS and CDR2 as FQNEAQ. CDR3 sequence reads: CASSLGVFEAFF. DNA for the CDR3: TGTGCCAGCAGCTTAGGAGTTTTTGAAGCTTTCTTT.

The chain is built from TRBV6-5 and TRBJ2-7; 8 bases are shared with TRBD1. CDR3 length: 15 amino acids. Trimming took 7 bases from V and 0 from J; bases not matched to a gene: 8. The germline gives CDR1 MNHEY, CDR2 SVGAGI. The CDR3 loop reads CASKPGQASSYEQYF. The DNA for the CDR3 is TGTGCCAGCAAACCGGGACAGGCAAGCTCCTACGAGCAGTACTTC.

The genes are TRBV11-2 and TRBJ2-7; unclear D gene. Trimming took off 0 bases at V and 0 bases at J, with 6 bases between the two ends. The CDR3 has 14 amino acids. The germline V gene has CDR1 SGHAT and CDR2 FQNNGV. In DNA, the CDR3 is TGTGCCAGCAGCTTAGATTCACACTCCTACGAGCAGTACTTC. This encodes CASSLDSHSYEQYF.

The chain recombines TRBV6-5 with TRBJ1-2, with TRBD1 as a possible D gene (6 bases). Germline assignment: CDR1 MNHEY and CDR2 SVGAGI. This CDR3 is 13 amino acids long. With 10 bases removed from V and 8 bases from J, the gap between germline ends came to 20 bases. This CDR3 reads CATLGQSNAGYTF. The CDR3 region has the DNA TGTGCCACCTTAGGACAGTCCAATGCGGGCTACACCTTC.

V and J are TRBV28 and TRBJ1-6; 8 positions match TRBD1. J lost 5 bases, V lost 5 bases, and 5 bases had no gene match. The CDR3 is 15 amino acids. Germline V lookup: CDR1 MDHEN, CDR2 SYDVKM. This CDR3 reads CASSRLDRDNSPLHF. For the CDR3, the DNA is TGTGCCAGCAGTCGCTTGGACAGGGATAATTCACCCCTCCACTTT.

This chain's CDR3 is CASSITIGGEQYF. The CDR3 region has the DNA TGTGCCAGCTCAATAACGATAGGAGGCGAGCAGTACTTC. This chain joins TRBV18 and TRBJ2-7, with D possibly matching TRBD2 (5 bases). This CDR3 has 13 amino acids. Trimming removed 5 bases at V and 6 bases at J, with 14 bases between. Germline V gene sequence: CDR1 KGHSH, CDR2 LQKENI.

On this clone: Mismatch with germline at one junction end may stem from a read error. This rearrangement joins TRBV2 to TRBJ2-7, with TRBD2 as a possible D gene (5 bases). CDR3 length: 13 amino acids. From germline, CDR1 is SNHLY and CDR2 FYNNEI. In DNA form, the CDR3 reads TGTGCCAGCAGGGAAGGGAGCTCCTACGAGCAGTACTTC. Its protein product is CASREGSSYEQYF.

This chain connects TRBV28 to TRBJ2-2; D gene ambiguous. V lost 3 bases to trimming and J lost 7 bases, with 21 bases between them. The CDR3 sequence is 17 residues long. Germline CDR1 reads MDHEN; CDR2 reads SYDVKM. The chain's CDR3 is CASSFSFGSGGGGELFF. CDR3 nucleotide sequence: TGTGCCAGCAGTTTTTCGTTTGGAAGTGGCGGCGGCGGGGAGCTGTTTTTT. Full variable domain (missing parts from reference TRBV28 and TRBJ2-2): DVKVTQSSRYLVKRTGEKVFLECVQDMDHENMFWYRQDPGLGLRLIYFSYDVKMKEKGDIPEGYSVSREKKERFSLILESASTNQTSMYLCASSFSFGSGGGGELFFGEGSRLTVL.

The chain is built from TRBV5-6 and TRBJ2-5; D is perhaps TRBD1 (6 bases). The CDR3 runs to 14 residues. Between the trimmed V and J ends, which lost 5 bases and 4 bases, there was a span of 15 bases. Germline V gives CDR1 SGHDT, CDR2 YYEEEE. This CDR3 reads CASSNNRGGETQYF. The CDR3 coding sequence is TGTGCCAGCAGTAATAACCGAGGGGGAGAGACCCAGTACTTC.

This chain links TRBV25-1 with TRBJ2-7; 10 nucleotides line up with TRBD2. With V trimmed by 2 bases and J by 1 base, 5 bases remained unmatched. CDR1 is MGHDK, CDR2 SYGVNS, per germline. CDR3 size: 16 residues. Here the CDR3 reads CASSETSGTPSYEQYF. The CDR3 DNA is TGTGCCAGCAGTGAAACTAGCGGGACCCCTTCCTACGAGCAGTACTTC.

This clone turned up a few times. The J gene is TRBJ2-3, the V gene TRBV2; TRBD2 might be the D (5 bases). CDR3 length equals 12 residues. Looked up from germline, CDR1 is SNHLY and CDR2 is FYNNEI. V was trimmed by 5 bases and J by 5 bases, leaving 8 bases between them. The CDR3 is CASSPGLDTQYF. CDR3 DNA sequence: TGTGCCAGCAGTCCAGGACTAGATACGCAGTATTTT.

This rearrangement joins TRBV4-2 to TRBJ2-5; no definite D call. CDR1 LGHNA and CDR2 YNFKEQ come from the germline V gene. CDR3 length: 14 amino acids. V lost 0 bases and J lost 2, with 7 bases in between. CDR3 DNA: TGTGCCAGCAGCCAAGACGAGGTTCAAGAGACCCAGTACTTC. Its protein is CASSQDEVQETQYF.

The V call is TRBV30, the J call TRBJ2-5; perhaps D is TRBD1 or TRBD2 (5 bases each). The CDR3 is 14 amino acids. Between the trimmed V and J ends, which lost 4 bases and 2 bases, there was a span of 14 bases. Germline lookup yields CDR1 GTSNPN and CDR2 SVGIG (reference sequence). CDR3 residues: CAWTMGRRQETQYF. As DNA, the CDR3 is TGTGCCTGGACCATGGGACGGAGACAAGAGACCCAGTACTTC.

The chain couples TRBV7-2 to TRBJ2-7, with 10 bases aligning to TRBD2. Germline CDR1 and CDR2: SGHTA and FQGNSA. This CDR3 has 14 amino acids. V gave up 6 bases and J gave up 4 bases; unmatched junction bases: 6. The CDR3 here is CASSRLAGPYEQYF. For the CDR3, the DNA is TGTGCCAGCAGTCGACTAGCGGGTCCTTACGAGCAGTACTTC.